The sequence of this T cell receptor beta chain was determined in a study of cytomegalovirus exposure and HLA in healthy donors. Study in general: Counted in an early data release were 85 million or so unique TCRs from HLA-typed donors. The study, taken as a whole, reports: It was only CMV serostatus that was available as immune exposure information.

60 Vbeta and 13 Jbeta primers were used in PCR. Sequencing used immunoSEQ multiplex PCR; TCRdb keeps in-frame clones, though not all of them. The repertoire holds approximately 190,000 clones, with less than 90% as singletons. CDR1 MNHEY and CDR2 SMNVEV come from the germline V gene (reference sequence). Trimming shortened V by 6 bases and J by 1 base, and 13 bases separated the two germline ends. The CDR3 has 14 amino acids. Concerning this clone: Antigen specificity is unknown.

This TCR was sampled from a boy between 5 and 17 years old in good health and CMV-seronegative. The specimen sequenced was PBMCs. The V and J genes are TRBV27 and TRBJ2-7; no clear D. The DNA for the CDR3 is TGTGCCAGCAGGAGCCCCGAGAGTTCCTACGAGCAGTACTTC. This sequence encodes CASRSPESSYEQYF.